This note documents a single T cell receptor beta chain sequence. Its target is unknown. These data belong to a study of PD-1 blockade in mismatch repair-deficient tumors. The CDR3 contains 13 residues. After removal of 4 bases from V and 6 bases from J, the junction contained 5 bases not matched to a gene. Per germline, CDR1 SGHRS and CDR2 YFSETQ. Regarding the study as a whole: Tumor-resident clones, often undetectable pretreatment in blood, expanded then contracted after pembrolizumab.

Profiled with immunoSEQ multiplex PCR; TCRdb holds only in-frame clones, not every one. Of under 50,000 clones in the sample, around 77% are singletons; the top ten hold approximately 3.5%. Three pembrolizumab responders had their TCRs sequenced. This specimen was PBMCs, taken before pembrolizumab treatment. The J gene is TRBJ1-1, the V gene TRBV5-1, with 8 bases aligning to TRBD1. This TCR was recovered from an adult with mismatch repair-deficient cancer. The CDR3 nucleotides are TGCGCCAGCAGCAGTACAGGGGGACCTGAAGCTTTCTTT. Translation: CASSSTGGPEAFF. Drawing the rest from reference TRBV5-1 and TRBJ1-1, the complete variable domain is KAGVTQTPRYLIKTRGQQVTLSCSPISGHRSVSWYQQTPGQGLQFLFEYFSETQRNKGNFPGRFSGRQFSNSRSEMNVSTLELGDSALYLCASSSTGGPEAFFGQGTRLTVV.